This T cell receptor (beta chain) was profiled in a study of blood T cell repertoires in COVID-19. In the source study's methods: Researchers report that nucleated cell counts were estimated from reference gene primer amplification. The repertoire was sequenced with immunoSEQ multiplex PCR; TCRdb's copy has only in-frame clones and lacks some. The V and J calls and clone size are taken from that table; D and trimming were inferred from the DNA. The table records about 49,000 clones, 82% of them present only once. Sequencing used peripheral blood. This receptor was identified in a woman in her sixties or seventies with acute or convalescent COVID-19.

In nucleotides, the CDR3 is TGTGCCAGCAGCCTCCACGGGAACGCAGGGGACAATGAGCAGTTCTTC. This encodes CASSLHGNAGDNEQFF. V gene TRBV14 combines with J gene TRBJ2-1; possibly TRBD1 for D (6 bases). CDR1 and CDR2 (germline): SGHDN, FVKESK. The germline V and J ends were trimmed by 4 bases and 5 bases, with 18 bases remaining between them. This CDR3 has 16 amino acids.